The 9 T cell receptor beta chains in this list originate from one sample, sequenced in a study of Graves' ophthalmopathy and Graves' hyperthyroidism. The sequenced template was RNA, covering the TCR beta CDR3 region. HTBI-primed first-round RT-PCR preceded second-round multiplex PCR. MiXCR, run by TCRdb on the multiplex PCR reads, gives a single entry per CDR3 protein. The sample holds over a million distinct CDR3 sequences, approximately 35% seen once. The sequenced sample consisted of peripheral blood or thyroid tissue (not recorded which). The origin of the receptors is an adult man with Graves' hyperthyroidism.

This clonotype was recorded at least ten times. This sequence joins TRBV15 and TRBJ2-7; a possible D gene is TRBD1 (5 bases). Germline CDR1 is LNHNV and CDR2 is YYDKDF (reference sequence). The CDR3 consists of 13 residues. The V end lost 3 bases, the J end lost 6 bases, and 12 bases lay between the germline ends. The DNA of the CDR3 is TGTGCCACCAGCAGTGGACAAAGAACCGAGCAGTACTTC. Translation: CATSSGQRTEQYF.

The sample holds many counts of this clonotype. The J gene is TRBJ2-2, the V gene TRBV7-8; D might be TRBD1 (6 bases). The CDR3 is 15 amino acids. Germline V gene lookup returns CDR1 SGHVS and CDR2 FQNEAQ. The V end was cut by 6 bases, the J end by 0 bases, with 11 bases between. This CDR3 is CASSTGRANTGELFF. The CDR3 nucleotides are TGTGCCAGCAGTACAGGGAGAGCGAACACCGGGGAGCTGTTTTTT.

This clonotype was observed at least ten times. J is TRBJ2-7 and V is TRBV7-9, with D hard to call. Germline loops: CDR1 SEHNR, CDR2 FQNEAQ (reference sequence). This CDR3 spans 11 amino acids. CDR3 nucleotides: TGTGCTTGTGGGTTCAGCAACGAGCAGTACTTC. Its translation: CACGFSNEQYF.

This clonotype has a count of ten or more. The CDR3 DNA is TGTGCCAGCAGCGTCTCTAGCCTAGCCTACGAGCAGTACTTC. Protein sequence: CASSVSSLAYEQYF. The chain combines TRBV11-1 with TRBJ2-7, with D possibly TRBD2 on 5 matching bases. The length of the CDR3 is 14 residues. The V end lost 5 bases, the J end lost 2 bases, and 13 bases lay between the germline ends. The germline CDR1 and CDR2 sequences are SGHAT and FQDESV (reference sequence).

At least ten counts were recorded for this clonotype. The CDR3 sequence: CSVGQGNHEQYF. The CDR3 region has the DNA TGCAGTGTCGGGCAGGGGAACCACGAGCAGTACTTC. This chain uses TRBV20-1 with TRBJ2-7; D might be TRBD1 (6 bases). V lost 7 bases and J lost 5, with 15 bases in between. The CDR3 runs 12 residues. Germline V gives CDR1 DFQATT, CDR2 SNEGSKA (reference sequence).

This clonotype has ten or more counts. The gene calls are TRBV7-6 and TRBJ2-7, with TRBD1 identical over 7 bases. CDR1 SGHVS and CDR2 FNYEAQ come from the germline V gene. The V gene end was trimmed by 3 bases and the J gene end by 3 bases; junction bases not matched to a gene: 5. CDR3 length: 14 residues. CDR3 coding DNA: TGTGCCAGCAGCTTTGACAGGGTATTCTACGAGCAGTACTTC. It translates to CASSFDRVFYEQYF.

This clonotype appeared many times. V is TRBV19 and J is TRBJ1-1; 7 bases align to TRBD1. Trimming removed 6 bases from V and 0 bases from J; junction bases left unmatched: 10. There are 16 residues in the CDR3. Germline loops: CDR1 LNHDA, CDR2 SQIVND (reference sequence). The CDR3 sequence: CASRDRKTGMNTEAFF. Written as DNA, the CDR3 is TGTGCCAGTAGAGATAGGAAGACAGGGATGAACACTGAAGCTTTCTTT.

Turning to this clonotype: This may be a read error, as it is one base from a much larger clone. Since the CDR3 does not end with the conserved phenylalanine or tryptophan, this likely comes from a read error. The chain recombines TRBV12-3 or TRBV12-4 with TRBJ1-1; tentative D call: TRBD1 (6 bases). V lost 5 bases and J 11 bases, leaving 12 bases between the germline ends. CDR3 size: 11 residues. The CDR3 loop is CASSHRADAFL. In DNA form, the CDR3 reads TGTGCCAGCAGTCACAGGGCGGACGCTTTCCTT.

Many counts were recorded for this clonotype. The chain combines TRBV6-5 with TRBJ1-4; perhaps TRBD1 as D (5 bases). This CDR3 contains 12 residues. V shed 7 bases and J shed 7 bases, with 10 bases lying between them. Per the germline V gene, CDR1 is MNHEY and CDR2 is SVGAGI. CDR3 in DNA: TGTGCCAGCAATCCGGGACGTGAAAAACTGTTTTTT. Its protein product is CASNPGREKLFF.